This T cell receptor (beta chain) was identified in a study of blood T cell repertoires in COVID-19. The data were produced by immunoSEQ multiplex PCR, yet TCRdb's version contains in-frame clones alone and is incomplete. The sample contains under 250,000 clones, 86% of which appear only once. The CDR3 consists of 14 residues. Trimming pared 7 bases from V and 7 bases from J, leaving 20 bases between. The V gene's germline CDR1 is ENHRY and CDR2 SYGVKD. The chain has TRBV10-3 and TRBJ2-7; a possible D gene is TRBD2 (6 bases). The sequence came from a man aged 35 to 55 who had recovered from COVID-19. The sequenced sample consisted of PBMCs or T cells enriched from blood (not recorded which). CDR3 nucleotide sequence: TGTGCCATCAAACAACGGGACTCCCCCGGGGAGCAGTACTTC. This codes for CAIKQRDSPGEQYF.